Listed below are T cell receptor beta chains from one sample, sequenced in a study of cutaneous CD30+ T cell lymphoproliferative disorder and hepatitis E. Data came from immunoSEQ multiplex PCR; TCRdb stores just in-frame clones and leaves some out. The sample records 7,000 to 9,500 clones, less than 80% being singletons. Sequencing used blood. The receptor set was obtained from a human donor with a cutaneous T cell lymphoproliferative disorder associated with hepatitis E virus. Both conserved end residues are part of each CDR3. A D gene is named only where the DNA matches it firmly. For some rows the clone size is stated as once, few or many, or as a class when expanded; others skip it.

CASADGPLGSYEQYF	TGCGCCAGCGCCGACGGCCCCTTGGGGAGCTACGAGCAGTACTTC	TRBJ2-7	-	TRBV4-1	-
CAIRKGLAGVNVDEQFF	TGTGCCATCAGAAAGGGACTAGCGGGAGTGAACGTGGATGAGCAGTTCTTC	TRBJ2-1	-	TRBV10-3	TRBD2
CASSVRPGVNEKLFF	TGTGCCAGCAGTGTCCGTCCAGGGGTAAATGAAAAACTGTTTTTT	TRBJ1-4	-	TRBV2	-
CASSLYGVGIGPSEAFF	TGTGCCAGCAGCTTGTATGGAGTAGGGATAGGACCGAGTGAAGCTTTCTTT	TRBJ1-1	-	TRBV5-5	-
CASSLGENQPQHF	TGTGCCAGCAGCTTAGGAGAGAATCAGCCCCAGCATTTT	TRBJ1-5	-	TRBV11-2	-
CASSLGQPYEQYF	TGTGCCAGCAGTTTAGGACAGCCCTACGAGCAGTACTTC	TRBJ2-7	-	TRBV6-1	-
CASSATGGITEAFF	TGTGCCAGCAGCGCGACGGGGGGCATAACTGAAGCTTTCTTT	TRBJ1-1	once	TRBV9	-
CASSSQEGLTEAFF	TGTGCCAGCTCCTCCCAGGAGGGATTAACTGAAGCTTTCTTT	TRBJ1-1	-	TRBV18	-
CASSLFAAKSETQYF	TGTGCCAGCAGTTTATTTGCAGCCAAATCAGAGACCCAGTACTTC	TRBJ2-5	-	TRBV28	-
CASSLVGSRASYYEQYF	TGTGCCAGCAGCTTAGTCGGCTCTCGGGCATCATACTACGAGCAGTACTTC	TRBJ2-7	-	TRBV7-9	-
CASSQNPSWPENSPLHF	TGCGCCAGCAGTCAAAATCCCTCCTGGCCCGAAAATTCACCCCTCCACTTT	TRBJ1-6	-	TRBV23-1	-
CASSLGWGRGSLAKNIRYF	-	TRBJ2-4	once	TRBV5-6	-
CASSHGLAGGLGLNNEQFF	TGTGCCAGCAGTCACGGACTAGCGGGGGGGCTCGGTCTGAACAATGAGCAGTTCTTC	TRBJ2-1	-	TRBV28	TRBD2
CASSQDIGIYEQYF	TGCGCCAGCAGCCAAGATATAGGGATCTACGAGCAGTACTTC	TRBJ2-7	-	TRBV4-3	-
CASSYGTPTSGNTIYF	TGTGCCAGCAGCTACGGGACACCCACCTCCGGAAACACCATATATTTT	TRBJ1-3	once	TRBV7-6	-
CASNPIFPEPGGEGAFF	TGTGCCAGCAATCCCATCTTTCCGGAGCCAGGGGGCGAGGGAGCTTTCTTT	TRBJ1-1	-	TRBV28	TRBD1
CASSQTSGGSWDTQYF	TGTGCCAGCAGTCAGACTAGCGGGGGGTCGTGGGATACGCAGTATTTT	TRBJ2-3	-	TRBV2	TRBD2
CASQAHRDSGNTIYF	TGTGCCAGCCAAGCTCACAGGGACTCTGGAAACACCATATATTTT	TRBJ1-3	-	TRBV28	-
CASILTSGGANEQFF	TGTGCCAGCATCCTAACTAGCGGGGGGGCCAATGAGCAGTTCTTC	TRBJ2-1	-	TRBV28	TRBD2
CASSSDRYEQYF	TGTGCCAGCAGCTCAGACAGGTACGAGCAGTACTTC	TRBJ2-7	once	TRBV7-9	-
CASSLYQGGTDTQYF	TGTGCCAGCAGCTTATACCAGGGTGGGACAGATACGCAGTATTTT	TRBJ2-3	-	TRBV7-8	-
CASSDLTGIGYTF	TGTGCCAGCAGCGACTTAACAGGGATCGGCTACACCTTC	TRBJ1-2	-	TRBV9	-
CASSSLGTAEAFF	TGTGCCAGCAGTTCCCTCGGGACAGCTGAAGCTTTCTTT	TRBJ1-1	few	TRBV6-4	TRBD1
CASRGRVVVARGDYGYTF	TGTGCCAGCAGAGGAAGGGTAGTAGTTGCCAGGGGTGACTATGGCTACACCTTC	TRBJ1-2	-	TRBV27	-
CASSPSGTGELFF	TGTGCCAGCAGCCCCAGCGGAACCGGGGAGCTGTTTTTT	TRBJ2-2	few	TRBV7-9	-
CASSSNRGFYNEQFF	TGTGCCAGCAGTTCAAACAGGGGTTTTTACAATGAGCAGTTCTTC	TRBJ2-1	-	TRBV28	TRBD1
CASSQEGYTEAFF	TGCGCCAGCAGCCAAGAAGGGTACACTGAAGCTTTCTTT	TRBJ1-1	few	TRBV4-3	-
CASSAIRTGSYEQYF	TGTGCCAGCAGCGCCATAAGGACAGGTTCCTACGAGCAGTACTTC	TRBJ2-7	-	TRBV28	TRBD1
CAISESTGTSYNEQFF	TGTGCCATCAGTGAGTCTACAGGGACCTCCTACAATGAGCAGTTCTTC	TRBJ2-1	few	TRBV10-3	-
CASSLVTGAYEQYF	TGTGCCAGCAGCTTAGTTACGGGGGCCTACGAGCAGTACTTC	TRBJ2-7	-	TRBV7-9	-
CASSLSGTGGSLEQYF	TGTGCCAGCAGTTTATCGGGGACAGGGGGTTCCCTCGAGCAGTACTTC	TRBJ2-7	-	TRBV27	TRBD1
CASRQGAGEAFF	TGTGCCAGCCGCCAGGGCGCGGGTGAAGCTTTCTTT	TRBJ1-1	-	TRBV7-9	-
CASSPSGRAHEQYF	TGTGCCAGCTCGCCTAGCGGGAGGGCCCACGAGCAGTACTTC	TRBJ2-7	-	TRBV18	TRBD2
CASLHTRVNGFEKLFF	TGTGCCAGTCTACATACCAGAGTAAACGGCTTTGAAAAACTGTTTTTT	TRBJ1-4	-	TRBV19	-
CSAGGDDNSPLHF	TGCAGCGCCGGGGGGGACGATAATTCACCCCTCCACTTT	TRBJ1-6	few	TRBV29-1	-
CASSISIGTLYEQYF	TGTGCCAGTAGTATCTCGATCGGGACACTCTACGAGCAGTACTTC	TRBJ2-7	-	TRBV19	-
CASSYVGELFF	TGTGCCAGCAGTTACGTCGGGGAGCTGTTTTTT	TRBJ2-2	-	TRBV6-5	-
CASSQDSLAGAGYNEQFF	TGCGCCAGCAGCCAAGATTCCCTAGCGGGAGCGGGTTACAATGAGCAGTTCTTC	TRBJ2-1	-	TRBV4-3	TRBD2
CASSSRQGVLSGYGYTF	TGTGCCAGCAGCTCCAGACAGGGAGTATTGTCGGGGTATGGCTACACCTTC	TRBJ1-2	once	TRBV7-2	TRBD1
CAISDTYGLLGGKETQYF	TGTGCCATCAGTGATACTTACGGACTCCTCGGGGGAAAAGAGACCCAGTACTTC	TRBJ2-5	-	TRBV10-3	-
CAVGKRGEQYF	TGTGCCGTTGGCAAAAGGGGCGAGCAGTACTTC	TRBJ2-7	-	TRBV28	-
CASSIGGHNEQFF	TGTGCCAGTAGTATCGGGGGCCACAATGAGCAGTTCTTC	TRBJ2-1	once	TRBV19	-
CASSQGVDRGGGETQYF	TGTGCCAGCAGCCAAGGCGTGGACAGGGGAGGTGGAGAGACCCAGTACTTC	TRBJ2-5	-	TRBV4-2	TRBD1
CASSRGASSGTDTQYF	TGCGCCAGCAGCCGAGGGGCGTCGTCCGGCACAGATACGCAGTATTTT	TRBJ2-3	-	TRBV5-1	-
CASSEGSETQYF	TGTGCCAGCAGTGAAGGCTCGGAGACCCAGTACTTC	TRBJ2-5	-	TRBV6-1	-
CASSIDSKETQYF	TGTGCCAGCAGCATCGACAGCAAAGAGACCCAGTACTTC	TRBJ2-5	-	TRBV5-4	-
CASSQRGGQSNEKLFF	TGCGCCAGCAGCCAAAGGGGGGGGCAGAGTAATGAAAAACTGTTTTTT	TRBJ1-4	once	TRBV4-1	-
CASGLGINEQYF	TGTGCTAGTGGTTTGGGGATAAACGAGCAGTACTTC	TRBJ2-7	few	TRBV12-5	-
CASSRLIVSQVDYGYTF	TGTGCCAGCAGCCGCTTGATAGTCTCCCAAGTGGACTATGGCTACACCTTC	TRBJ1-2	few	TRBV7-8	-
CASSLGTGMSYEQYF	TGTGCCAGCAGTTTAGGGACAGGAATGTCCTACGAGCAGTACTTC	TRBJ2-7	-	TRBV28	TRBD1
CASSLSWETQYF	TGTGCCAGCAGTCTCTCCTGGGAGACCCAGTACTTC	TRBJ2-5	once	TRBV7-9	-
CASSRTGSTYEQYF	TGTGCCAGCAGCCGGACAGGGTCCACCTACGAGCAGTACTTC	TRBJ2-7	-	TRBV7-2	TRBD1
CASSSGQGVQPQHF	TGTGCCAGCAGCTCCGGACAGGGGGTACAGCCCCAGCATTTT	TRBJ1-5	-	TRBV7-9	TRBD1
CASSLGWGYGNTIYF	TGCGCCAGCAGCTTGGGGTGGGGATATGGAAACACCATATATTTT	TRBJ1-3	-	TRBV5-1	-
CASSQDLQGLPGQPQHF	TGCGCCAGCAGCCAAGATTTACAGGGGCTGCCAGGTCAGCCCCAGCATTTT	TRBJ1-5	-	TRBV4-1	TRBD1